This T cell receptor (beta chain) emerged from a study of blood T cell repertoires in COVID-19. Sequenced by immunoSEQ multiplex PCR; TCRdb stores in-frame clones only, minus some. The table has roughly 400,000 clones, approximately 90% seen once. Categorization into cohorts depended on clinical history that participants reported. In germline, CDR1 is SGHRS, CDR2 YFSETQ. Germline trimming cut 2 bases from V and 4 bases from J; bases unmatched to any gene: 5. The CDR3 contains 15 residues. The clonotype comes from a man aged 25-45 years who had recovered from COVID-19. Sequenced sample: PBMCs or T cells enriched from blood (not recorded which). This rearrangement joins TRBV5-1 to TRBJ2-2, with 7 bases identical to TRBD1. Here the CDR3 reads CASSFWDSRTGELFF. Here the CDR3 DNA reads TGCGCCAGCAGCTTCTGGGACAGCCGCACCGGGGAGCTGTTTTTT.